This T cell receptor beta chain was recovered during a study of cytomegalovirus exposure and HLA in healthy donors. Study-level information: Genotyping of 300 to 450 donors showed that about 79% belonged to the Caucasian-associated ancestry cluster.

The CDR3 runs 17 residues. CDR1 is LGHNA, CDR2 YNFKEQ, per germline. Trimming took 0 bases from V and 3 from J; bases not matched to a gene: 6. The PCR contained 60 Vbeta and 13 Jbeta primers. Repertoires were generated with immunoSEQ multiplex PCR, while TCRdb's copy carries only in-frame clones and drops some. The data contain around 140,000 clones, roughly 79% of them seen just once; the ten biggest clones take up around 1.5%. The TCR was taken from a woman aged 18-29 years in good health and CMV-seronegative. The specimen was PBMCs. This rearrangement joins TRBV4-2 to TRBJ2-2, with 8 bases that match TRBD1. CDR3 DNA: TGTGCCAGCAGCCAAGAGGGACAGGTTGAGGACACCGGGGAGCTGTTTTTT. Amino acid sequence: CASSQEGQVEDTGELFF.